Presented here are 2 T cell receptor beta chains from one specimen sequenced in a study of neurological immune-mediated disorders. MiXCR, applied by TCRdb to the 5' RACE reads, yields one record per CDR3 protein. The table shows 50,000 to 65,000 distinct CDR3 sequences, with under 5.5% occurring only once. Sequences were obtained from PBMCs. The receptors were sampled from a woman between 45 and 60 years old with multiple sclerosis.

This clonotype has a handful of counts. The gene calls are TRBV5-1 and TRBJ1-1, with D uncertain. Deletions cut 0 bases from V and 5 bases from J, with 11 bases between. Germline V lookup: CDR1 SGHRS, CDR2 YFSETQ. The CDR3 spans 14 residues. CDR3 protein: CASSLVGQGTEAFF. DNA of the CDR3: TGCGCCAGCAGCTTGGTAGGGCAAGGGACTGAAGCTTTCTTT.

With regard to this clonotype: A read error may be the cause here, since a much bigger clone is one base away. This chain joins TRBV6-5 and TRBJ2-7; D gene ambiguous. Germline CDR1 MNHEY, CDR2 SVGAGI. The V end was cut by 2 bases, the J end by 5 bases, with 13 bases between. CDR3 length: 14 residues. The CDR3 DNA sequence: TGTGCCAGCAGTTACGCCACCAAGGATCACGAGCAGTACTTC. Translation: CASSYATKDHEQYF.